This TCR beta chain was sequenced in a study of OX40 agonist ivuxolimab in advanced cancers. The germline gives CDR1 MNHNS, CDR2 SASEGT. The V end was cut by 4 bases, the J end by 2 bases, with 15 bases between. This CDR3 is built from 15 residues. This clone was seen a handful of times. Its specificity is not known. Method: immunoSEQ multiplex PCR; TCRdb's copy keeps in-frame clones and lacks some. The sample carries 95,000 to 100,000 clones, roughly four fifths recorded once. Study-wide results and caveats: Averaged across samples, CD8+ T cells carried more expanded clones than CD4+ did. Researchers did not establish what antigens the expanded peripheral T cells target.

The chain employs TRBV6-1 and TRBJ2-7, with D perhaps TRBD1 or TRBD2 (6 bases each). This TCR derives from an adult with an advanced solid tumor such as melanoma, head and neck, liver or kidney cancer. Here the sequenced sample was CD4+ or CD8+ T cells sorted from blood, taken in a trial of the OX40 agonist ivuxolimab. In DNA, the CDR3 is TGTGCCAGCAGTGGGATGAGGGGGGCCCCCTACGAGCAGTACTTC. This codes for CASSGMRGAPYEQYF.